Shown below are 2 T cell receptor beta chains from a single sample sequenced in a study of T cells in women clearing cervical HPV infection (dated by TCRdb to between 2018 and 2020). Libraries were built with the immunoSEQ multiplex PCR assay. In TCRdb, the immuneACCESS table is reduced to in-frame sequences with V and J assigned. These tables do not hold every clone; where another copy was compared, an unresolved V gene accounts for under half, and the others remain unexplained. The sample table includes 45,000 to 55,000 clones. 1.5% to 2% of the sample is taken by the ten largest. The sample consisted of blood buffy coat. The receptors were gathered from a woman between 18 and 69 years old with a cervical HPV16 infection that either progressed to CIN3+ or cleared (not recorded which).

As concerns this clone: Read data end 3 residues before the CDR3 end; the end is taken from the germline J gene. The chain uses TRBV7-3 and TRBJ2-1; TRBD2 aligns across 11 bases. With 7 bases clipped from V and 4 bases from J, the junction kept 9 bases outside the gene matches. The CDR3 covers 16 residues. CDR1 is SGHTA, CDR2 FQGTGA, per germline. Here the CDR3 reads CASTPGASGGYNEQFF. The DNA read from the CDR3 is TGTGCCAGCACCCCCGGGGCTAGCGGGGGGTACAATGAG.

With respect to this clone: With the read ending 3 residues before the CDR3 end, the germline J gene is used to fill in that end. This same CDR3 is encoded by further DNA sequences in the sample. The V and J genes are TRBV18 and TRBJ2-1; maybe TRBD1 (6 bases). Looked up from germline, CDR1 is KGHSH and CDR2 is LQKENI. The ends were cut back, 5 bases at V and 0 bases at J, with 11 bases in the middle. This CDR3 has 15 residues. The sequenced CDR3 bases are TGTGCCAGCTCATTACAGGGCCGCTCCTACAATGAG. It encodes CASSLQGRSYNE. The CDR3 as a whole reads CASSLQGRSYNEQFF.